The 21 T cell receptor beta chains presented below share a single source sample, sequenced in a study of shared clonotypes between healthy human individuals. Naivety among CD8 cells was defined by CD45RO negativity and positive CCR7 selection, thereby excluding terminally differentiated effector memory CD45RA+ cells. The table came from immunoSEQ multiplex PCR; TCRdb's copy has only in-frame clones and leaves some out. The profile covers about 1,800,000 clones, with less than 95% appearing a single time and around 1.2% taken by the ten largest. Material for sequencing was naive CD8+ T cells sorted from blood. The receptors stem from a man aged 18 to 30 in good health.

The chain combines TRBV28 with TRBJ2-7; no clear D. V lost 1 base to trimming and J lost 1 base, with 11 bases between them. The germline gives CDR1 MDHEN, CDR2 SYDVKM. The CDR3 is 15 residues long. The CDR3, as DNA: TGTGCCAGCAGTTTATCCAGGTTGCGTTCCTACGAGCAGTACTTC. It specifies CASSLSRLRSYEQYF.

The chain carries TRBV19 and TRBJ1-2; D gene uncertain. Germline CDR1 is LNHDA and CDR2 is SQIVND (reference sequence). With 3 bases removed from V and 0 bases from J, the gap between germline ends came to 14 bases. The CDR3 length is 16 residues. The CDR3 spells CASSIPHTAANYGYTF. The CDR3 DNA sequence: TGTGCCAGTAGTATCCCCCACACCGCTGCTAACTATGGCTACACCTTC.

The CDR3 region has the DNA TGCGCCAGCAGCCAAGACCAGGGGGTAAGCGAGCAGTACTTC. Protein: CASSQDQGVSEQYF. The V gene is TRBV4-1, the J gene TRBJ2-7; the match to TRBD1 covers 7 bases. This CDR3 comprises 14 residues. The ends lost 0 bases at V and 6 bases at J; junction bases unmatched: 5. Germline V gene data show CDR1 as MGHRA and CDR2 as YSYEKL.

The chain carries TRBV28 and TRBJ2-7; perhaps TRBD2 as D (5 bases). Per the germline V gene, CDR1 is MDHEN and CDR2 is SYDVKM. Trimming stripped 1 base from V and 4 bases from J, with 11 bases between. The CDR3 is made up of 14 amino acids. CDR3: CASSLFAGGYEQYF. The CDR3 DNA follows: TGTGCCAGCAGTTTATTCGCAGGAGGTTACGAGCAGTACTTC.

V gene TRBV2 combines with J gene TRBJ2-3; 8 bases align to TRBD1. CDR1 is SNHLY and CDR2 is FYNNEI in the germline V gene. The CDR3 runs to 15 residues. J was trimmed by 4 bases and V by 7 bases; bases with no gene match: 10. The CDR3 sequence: CASTLDRGGPDTQYF. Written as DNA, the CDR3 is TGTGCCAGCACCCTCGACAGGGGAGGCCCAGATACGCAGTATTTT.

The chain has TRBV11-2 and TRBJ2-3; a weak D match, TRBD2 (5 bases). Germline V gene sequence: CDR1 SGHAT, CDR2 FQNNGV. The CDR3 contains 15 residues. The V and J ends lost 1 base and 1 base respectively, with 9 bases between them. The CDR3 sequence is CASSLGEFGTDTQYF. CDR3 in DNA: TGTGCCAGCAGCTTAGGGGAGTTCGGCACAGATACGCAGTATTTT.

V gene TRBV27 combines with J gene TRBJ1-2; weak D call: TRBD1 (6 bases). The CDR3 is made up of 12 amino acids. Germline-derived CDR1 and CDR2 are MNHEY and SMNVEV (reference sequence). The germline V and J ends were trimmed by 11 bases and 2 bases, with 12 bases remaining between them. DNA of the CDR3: TGTGCCGTGATTACAGGGAACTATGGCTACACCTTC. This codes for CAVITGNYGYTF.

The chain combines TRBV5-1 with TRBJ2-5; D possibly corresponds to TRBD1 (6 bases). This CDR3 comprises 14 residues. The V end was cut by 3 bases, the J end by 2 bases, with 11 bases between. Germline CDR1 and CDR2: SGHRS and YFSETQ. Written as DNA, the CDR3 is TGCGCCAGCAGCTCCGCGACAGGACAAGAGACCCAGTACTTC. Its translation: CASSSATGQETQYF.

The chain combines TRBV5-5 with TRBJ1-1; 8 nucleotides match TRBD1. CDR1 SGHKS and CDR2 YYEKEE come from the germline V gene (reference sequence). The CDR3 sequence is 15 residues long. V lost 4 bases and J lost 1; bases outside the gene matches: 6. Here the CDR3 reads CASSVDGTGNTEAFF. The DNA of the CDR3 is TGTGCCAGCAGCGTGGACGGGACAGGGAACACTGAAGCTTTCTTT.

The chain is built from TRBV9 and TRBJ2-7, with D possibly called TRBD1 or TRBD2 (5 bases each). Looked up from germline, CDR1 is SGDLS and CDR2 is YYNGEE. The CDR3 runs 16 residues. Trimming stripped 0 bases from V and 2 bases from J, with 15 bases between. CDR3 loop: CASSVVSGAATYEQYF. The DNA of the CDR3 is TGTGCCAGCAGCGTAGTTTCCGGGGCAGCTACCTACGAGCAGTACTTC.

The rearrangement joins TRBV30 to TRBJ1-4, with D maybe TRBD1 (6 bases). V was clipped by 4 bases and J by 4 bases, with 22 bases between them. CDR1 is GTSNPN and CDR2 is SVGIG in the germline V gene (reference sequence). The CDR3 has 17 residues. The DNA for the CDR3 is TGTGCCTGGATTCCCCGGCAACAGGACAGCCGTAATGAAAAACTGTTTTTT. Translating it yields CAWIPRQQDSRNEKLFF.

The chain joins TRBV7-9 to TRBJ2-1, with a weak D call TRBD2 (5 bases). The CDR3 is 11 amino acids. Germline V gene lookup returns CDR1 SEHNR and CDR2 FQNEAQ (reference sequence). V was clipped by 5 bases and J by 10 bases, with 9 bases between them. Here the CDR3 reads CASSQRGEQFF. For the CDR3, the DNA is TGTGCCAGCAGCCAACGCGGGGAGCAGTTCTTC.

The CDR3 sequence is CASSLPRCGDYETDTQYF. CDR3 sequence (DNA): TGTGCCAGCAGTTTACCCCGTTGTGGGGACTATGAAACAGATACGCAGTATTTT. The chain recombines TRBV27 with TRBJ2-3, with 7 nucleotides matching TRBD2. CDR3 length: 18 residues. The junction had 14 bases not matched to a gene; V was cut back by 2 bases and J by 3 bases. Germline loops: CDR1 MNHEY, CDR2 SMNVEV (reference sequence).

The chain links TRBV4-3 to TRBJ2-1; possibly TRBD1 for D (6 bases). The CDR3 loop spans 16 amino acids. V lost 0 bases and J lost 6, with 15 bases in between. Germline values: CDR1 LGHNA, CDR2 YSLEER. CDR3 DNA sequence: TGCGCCAGCAGCCAAGATAGGGCAGGGGTTTCCAATGAGCAGTTCTTC. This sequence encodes CASSQDRAGVSNEQFF.

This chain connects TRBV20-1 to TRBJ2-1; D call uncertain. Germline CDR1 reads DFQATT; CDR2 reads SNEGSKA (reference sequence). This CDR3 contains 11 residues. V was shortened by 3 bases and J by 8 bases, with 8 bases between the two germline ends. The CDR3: CSASLEYEQFF. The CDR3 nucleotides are TGCAGTGCTAGTCTCGAGTATGAGCAGTTCTTC.

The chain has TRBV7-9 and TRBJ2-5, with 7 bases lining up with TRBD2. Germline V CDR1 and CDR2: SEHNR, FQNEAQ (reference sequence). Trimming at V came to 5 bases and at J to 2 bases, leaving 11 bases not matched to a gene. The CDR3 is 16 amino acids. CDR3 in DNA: TGTGCCAGCAGCGAGACCCAAGGGAGGGTTCAAGAGACCCAGTACTTC. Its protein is CASSETQGRVQETQYF.

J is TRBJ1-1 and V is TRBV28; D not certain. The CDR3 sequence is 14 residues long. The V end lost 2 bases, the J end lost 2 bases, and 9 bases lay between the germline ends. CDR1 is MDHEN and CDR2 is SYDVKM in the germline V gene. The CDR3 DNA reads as TGTGCCAGCAGTTTAAATAGTCCCAACACTGAAGCTTTCTTT. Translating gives CASSLNSPNTEAFF.

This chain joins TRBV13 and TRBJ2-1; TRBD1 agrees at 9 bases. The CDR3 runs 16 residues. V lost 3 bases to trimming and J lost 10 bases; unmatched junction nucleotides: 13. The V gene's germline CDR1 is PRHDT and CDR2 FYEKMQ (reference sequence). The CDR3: CASSFGPGTGRNEQFF. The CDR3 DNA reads TGTGCCAGCAGCTTCGGACCCGGGACAGGGCGAAACGAGCAGTTCTTC.

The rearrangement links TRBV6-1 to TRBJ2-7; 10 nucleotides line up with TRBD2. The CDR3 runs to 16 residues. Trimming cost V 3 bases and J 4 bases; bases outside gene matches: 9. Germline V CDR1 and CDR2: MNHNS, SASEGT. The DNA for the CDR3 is TGTGCCAGCAGTGAGGGGCTAGCGGGAGCTTTATACGAGCAGTACTTC. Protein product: CASSEGLAGALYEQYF.

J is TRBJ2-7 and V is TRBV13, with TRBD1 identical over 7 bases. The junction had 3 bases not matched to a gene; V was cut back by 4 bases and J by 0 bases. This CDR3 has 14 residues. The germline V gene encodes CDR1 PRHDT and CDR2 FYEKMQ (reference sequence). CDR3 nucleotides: TGTGCCAGCAGCTCGGACAGGAGCTCCTACGAGCAGTACTTC. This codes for CASSSDRSSYEQYF.

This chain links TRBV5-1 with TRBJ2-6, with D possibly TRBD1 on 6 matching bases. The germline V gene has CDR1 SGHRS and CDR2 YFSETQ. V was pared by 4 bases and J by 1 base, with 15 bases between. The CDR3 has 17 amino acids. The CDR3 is CASSPGTLQSGANVLTF. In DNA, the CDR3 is TGCGCCAGCAGCCCTGGGACATTACAGTCTGGGGCCAACGTCCTGACTTTC. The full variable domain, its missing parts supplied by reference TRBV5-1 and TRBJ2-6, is KAGVTQTPRYLIKTRGQQVTLSCSPISGHRSVSWYQQTPGQGLQFLFEYFSETQRNKGNFPGRFSGRQFSNSRSEMNVSTLELGDSALYLCASSPGTLQSGANVLTFGAGSRLTVL.